Listed below are T cell receptor beta chains from one sample, sequenced in a study of blood T cell repertoires in COVID-19. The repertoire was sequenced with immunoSEQ multiplex PCR; TCRdb's copy has only in-frame clones and lacks some. The sample has roughly 400,000 clones; roughly 84% are singletons. Sequencing input: PBMCs or T cells enriched from blood (not recorded which). These receptors were obtained from a woman aged 18-29 years who had been exposed to COVID-19. The CDR3 runs from the conserved cysteine through the conserved F or W. D genes are given only for firm matches. The listing skips clone size in some rows; elsewhere it reads once, few, many or a size class.

j_call | d_call | cdr3_length | v_call | clone_size | cdr3_aa | cdr3_nt
TRBJ2-2 | TRBD2 | 16 | TRBV14 | - | CASSAPSGRLGGELFF | TGTGCCAGCAGCGCTCCTAGCGGGAGGCTCGGCGGGGAGCTGTTTTTT
TRBJ2-3 | - | 12 | TRBV27 | - | CASRASTDTQYF | TGTGCCAGCAGGGCTAGCACAGATACGCAGTATTTT
TRBJ1-2 | - | 15 | TRBV28 | - | CASSLWTEANYGYTF | TGTGCCAGCAGTCTCTGGACAGAAGCCAACTATGGCTACACCTTC
TRBJ1-4 | TRBD1 | 13 | TRBV29-1 | - | CSARTGNNEKLFF | TGCAGCGCTAGGACAGGGAATAATGAAAAACTGTTTTTT
TRBJ1-2 | - | 15 | TRBV29-1 | - | CSVGLTERSNYGYTF | TGCAGCGTTGGACTGACAGAAAGGAGCAACTATGGCTACACCTTC
TRBJ1-5 | - | 17 | TRBV5-5 | - | CASIVEKQARGNQPQHF | TGTGCCAGCATCGTTGAAAAACAAGCGCGGGGCAATCAGCCCCAGCATTTT
TRBJ2-1 | - | 12 | TRBV29-1 | - | CSVVEGYNEQFF | TGCAGCGTTGTGGAGGGATACAATGAGCAGTTCTTC
TRBJ2-5 | - | 13 | TRBV7-2 | once | CASSLTGPETQYF | TGTGCCAGCAGCTTAACAGGACCGGAGACCCAGTACTTC
TRBJ2-1 | TRBD2 | 16 | TRBV18 | - | CASSLLAGGIYNEQFF | TGTGCCAGCTCACTCCTAGCGGGAGGGATCTACAATGAGCAGTTCTTC
TRBJ1-1 | TRBD1 | 16 | TRBV5-1 | - | CASSGGTGGANTEAFF | TGCGCCAGCAGCGGCGGGACAGGGGGCGCGAACACTGAAGCTTTCTTT
TRBJ2-1 | TRBD2 | 14 | TRBV5-1 | - | CASSWRAGGNEQFF | TGCGCCAGCAGCTGGAGGGCGGGAGGGAATGAGCAGTTCTTC
TRBJ2-7 | TRBD1 | 15 | TRBV18 | - | CASSLDDRGPHEQYF | TGTGCCAGCTCACTCGATGACAGGGGTCCCCACGAGCAGTACTTC
TRBJ1-2 | - | 13 | TRBV12-3/TRBV12-4 | - | CASSLGQAYGYTF | TGTGCCAGCAGTTTAGGACAGGCTTATGGCTACACCTTC
TRBJ2-7 | TRBD2 | 17 | TRBV7-6 | - | CASSRGLAGGPGYEQYF | TGTGCCAGCAGCCGGGGGCTAGCGGGAGGGCCAGGTTACGAGCAGTACTTC